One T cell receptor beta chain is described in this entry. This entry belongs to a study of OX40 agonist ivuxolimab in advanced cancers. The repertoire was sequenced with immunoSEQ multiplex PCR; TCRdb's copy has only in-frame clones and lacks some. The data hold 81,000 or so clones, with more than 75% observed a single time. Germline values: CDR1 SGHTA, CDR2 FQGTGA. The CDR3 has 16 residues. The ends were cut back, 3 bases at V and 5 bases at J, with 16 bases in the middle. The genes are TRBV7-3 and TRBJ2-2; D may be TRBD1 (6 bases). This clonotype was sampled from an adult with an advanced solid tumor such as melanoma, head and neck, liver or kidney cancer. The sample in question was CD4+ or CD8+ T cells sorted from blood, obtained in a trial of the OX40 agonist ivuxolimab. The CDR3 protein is CASSFPGTRWTGELFF. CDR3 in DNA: TGTGCCAGCAGCTTCCCCGGGACAAGGTGGACCGGGGAGCTGTTTTTT. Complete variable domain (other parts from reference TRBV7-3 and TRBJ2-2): GAGVSQTPSNKVTEKGKYVELRCDPISGHTALYWYRQSLGQGPEFLIYFQGTGAADDSGLPNDRFFAVRPEGSVSTLKIQRTERGDSAVYLCASSFPGTRWTGELFFGEGSRLTVL.